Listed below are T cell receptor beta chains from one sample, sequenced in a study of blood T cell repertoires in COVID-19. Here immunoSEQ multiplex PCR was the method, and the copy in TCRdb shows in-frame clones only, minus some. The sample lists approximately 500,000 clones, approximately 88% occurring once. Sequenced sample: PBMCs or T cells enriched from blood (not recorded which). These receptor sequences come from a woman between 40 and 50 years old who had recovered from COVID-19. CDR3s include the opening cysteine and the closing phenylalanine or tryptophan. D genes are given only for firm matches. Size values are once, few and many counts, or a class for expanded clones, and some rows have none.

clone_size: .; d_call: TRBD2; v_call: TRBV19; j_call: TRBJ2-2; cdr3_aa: CASSMFSGGLAGLGSNAGELFF; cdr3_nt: TGTGCCAGTAGTATGTTTTCGGGGGGACTAGCGGGACTTGGTAGTAACGCCGGGGAGCTGTTTTTT
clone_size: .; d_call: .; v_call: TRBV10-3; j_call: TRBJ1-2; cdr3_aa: CAISATPADRLDGYTF; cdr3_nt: TGTGCCATCAGTGCCACCCCCGCAGACAGATTAGATGGCTACACCTTC
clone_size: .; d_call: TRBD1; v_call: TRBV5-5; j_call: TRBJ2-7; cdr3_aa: CASSWGQGGGGFSYEQYF; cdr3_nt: TGTGCCAGCAGCTGGGGACAGGGGGGAGGTGGATTCTCCTACGAGCAGTACTTC
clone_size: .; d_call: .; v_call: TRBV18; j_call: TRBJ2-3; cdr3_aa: CASSPSKQASTDTQYF; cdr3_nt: TGTGCCAGCTCACCAAGTAAACAGGCTAGCACAGATACGCAGTATTTT
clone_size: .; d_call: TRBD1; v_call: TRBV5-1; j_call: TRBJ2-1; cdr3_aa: CASSDRVRNEQFF; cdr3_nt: TGCGCCAGCAGCGACAGGGTGCGAAATGAGCAGTTCTTC
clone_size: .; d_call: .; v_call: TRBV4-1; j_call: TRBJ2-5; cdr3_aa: CASSQGAGAVETQYF; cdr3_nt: TGCGCCAGCAGCCAGGGGGCGGGAGCTGTGGAGACCCAGTACTTC
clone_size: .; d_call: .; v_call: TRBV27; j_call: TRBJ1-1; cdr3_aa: CASSLGGAWSEAFF; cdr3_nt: TGTGCCAGCAGTTTAGGGGGGGCTTGGTCTGAAGCTTTCTTT
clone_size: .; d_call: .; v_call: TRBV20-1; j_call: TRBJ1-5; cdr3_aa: CSASSRPGGNQPQHF; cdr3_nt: TGCAGTGCTAGTTCGAGACCCGGGGGCAATCAGCCCCAGCATTTT
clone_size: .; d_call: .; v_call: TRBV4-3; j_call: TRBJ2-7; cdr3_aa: CASSQDPPPLLVHEQYF; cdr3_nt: TGCGCCAGCAGCCAAGACCCGCCCCCTTTACTAGTCCACGAGCAGTACTTC
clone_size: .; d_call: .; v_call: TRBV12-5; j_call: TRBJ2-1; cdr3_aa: CASGFWGRLNNEQFF; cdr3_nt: TGTGCTAGTGGTTTTTGGGGGCGGCTGAACAATGAGCAGTTCTTC
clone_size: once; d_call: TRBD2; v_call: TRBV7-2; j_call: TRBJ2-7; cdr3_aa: CASSSWTSGINEQYF; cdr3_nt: TGTGCCAGCAGCTCTTGGACTAGCGGTATCAACGAGCAGTACTTC
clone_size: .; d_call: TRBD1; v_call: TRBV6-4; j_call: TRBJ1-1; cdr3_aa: CASTTGTGRNTEAFF; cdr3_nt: TGTGCCAGCACCACGGGGACAGGGAGGAACACTGAAGCTTTCTTT
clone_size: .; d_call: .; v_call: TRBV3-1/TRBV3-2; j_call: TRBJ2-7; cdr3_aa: CASSQESNSFSARLLYEQYF; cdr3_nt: TGTGCCAGCAGCCAAGAATCCAATAGCTTCAGCGCCAGACTCTTATACGAGCAGTACTTC
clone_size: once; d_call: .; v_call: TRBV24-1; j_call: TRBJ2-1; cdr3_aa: CATSDATPTSSYNEQFF; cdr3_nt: TGTGCCACCAGTGATGCGACTCCCACAAGCTCCTACAATGAGCAGTTCTTC
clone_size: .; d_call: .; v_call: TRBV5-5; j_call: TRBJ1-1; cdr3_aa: CASSRVWNTEAFF; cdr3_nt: TGTGCCAGCAGCCGGGTCTGGAACACTGAAGCTTTCTTT
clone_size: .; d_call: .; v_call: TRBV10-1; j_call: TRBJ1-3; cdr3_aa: CASRTQGFCFSGNTIYF; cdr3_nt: TGCGCCAGCAGAACACAGGGATTTTGTTTCTCCGGAAACACCATATATTTT
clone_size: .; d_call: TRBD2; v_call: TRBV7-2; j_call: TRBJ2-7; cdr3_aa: CASSSPSSSGRNYEQYF; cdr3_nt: TGTGCCAGCAGCTCACCTTCATCCAGCGGGAGAAACTACGAGCAGTACTTC
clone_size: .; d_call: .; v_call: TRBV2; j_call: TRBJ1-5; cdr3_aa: CASNGGQSNQPQHF; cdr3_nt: TGTGCCAGCAATGGCGGGCAGAGCAATCAGCCCCAGCATTTT
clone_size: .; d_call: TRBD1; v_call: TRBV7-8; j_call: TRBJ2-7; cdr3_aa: CASSLELGQGPSYEQYF; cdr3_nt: TGTGCCAGCAGCTTAGAATTGGGACAGGGGCCCTCCTACGAGCAGTACTTC
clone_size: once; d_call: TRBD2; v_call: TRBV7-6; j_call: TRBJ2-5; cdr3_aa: CASSSLLAGGETQYF; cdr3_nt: TGTGCCAGCAGCTCCCTACTAGCGGGGGGAGAGACCCAGTACTTC
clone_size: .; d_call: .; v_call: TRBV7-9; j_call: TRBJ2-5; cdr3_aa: CASSPLSSAQETQYF; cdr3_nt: TGTGCCAGCAGCCCCCTCTCAAGCGCACAAGAGACCCAGTACTTC
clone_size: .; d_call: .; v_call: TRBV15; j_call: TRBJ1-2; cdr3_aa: CATRGLHYGYTF; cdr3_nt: TGTGCCACCAGGGGGCTGCACTATGGCTACACCTTC
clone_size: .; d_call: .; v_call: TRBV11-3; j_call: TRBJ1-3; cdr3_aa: CASSLQGNTIYF; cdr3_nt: TGTGCCAGCAGCCTCCAGGGAAACACCATATATTTT
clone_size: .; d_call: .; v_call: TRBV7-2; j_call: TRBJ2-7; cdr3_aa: CASSPAPGEVYEQYF; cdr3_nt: TGTGCCAGCAGCCCCGCTCCGGGAGAGGTTTACGAGCAGTACTTC
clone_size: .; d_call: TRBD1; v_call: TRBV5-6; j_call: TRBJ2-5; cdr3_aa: CASSPSGTEETQYF; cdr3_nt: TGTGCCAGCAGCCCATCCGGGACAGAAGAGACCCAGTACTTC
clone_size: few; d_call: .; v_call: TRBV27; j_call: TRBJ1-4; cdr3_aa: CASSRMQAATNEKLFF; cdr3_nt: TGTGCCAGCAGTCGCATGCAGGCTGCAACTAATGAAAAACTGTTTTTT
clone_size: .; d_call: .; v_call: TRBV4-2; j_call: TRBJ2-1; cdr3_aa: CASSQERGRVNEQFF; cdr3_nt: TGTGCCAGCAGCCAAGAACGTGGCAGGGTCAATGAGCAGTTCTTC
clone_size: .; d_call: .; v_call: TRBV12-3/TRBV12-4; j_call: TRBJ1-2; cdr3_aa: CASSFRGGYTF; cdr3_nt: TGTGCCAGCAGTTTTCGCGGAGGCTACACCTTC
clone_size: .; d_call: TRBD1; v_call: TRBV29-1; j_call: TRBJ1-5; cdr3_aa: CSAGTGISQPQHF; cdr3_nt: TGCAGCGCCGGGACAGGGATCAGTCAGCCCCAGCATTTT
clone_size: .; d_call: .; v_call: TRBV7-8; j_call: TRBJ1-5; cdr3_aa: CASSLYRLRGNQPQHF; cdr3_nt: TGTGCCAGCAGCTTATATCGCCTCAGGGGCAATCAGCCCCAGCATTTT
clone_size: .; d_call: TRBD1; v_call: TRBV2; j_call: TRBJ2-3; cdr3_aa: CASSELGQASTDTQYF; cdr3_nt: TGTGCCAGCAGTGAATTAGGACAGGCTAGCACAGATACGCAGTATTTT
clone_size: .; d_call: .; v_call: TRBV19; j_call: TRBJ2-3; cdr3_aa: CASSRGRTDTQYF; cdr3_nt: TGTGCCAGTAGTAGGGGGAGGACAGATACGCAGTATTTT
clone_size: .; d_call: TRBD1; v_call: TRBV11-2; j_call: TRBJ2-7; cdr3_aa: CASKTGGNEQYF; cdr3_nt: TGTGCCAGCAAAACAGGGGGCAACGAGCAGTACTTC
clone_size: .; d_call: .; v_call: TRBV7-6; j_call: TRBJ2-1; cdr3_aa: CRCGDYNEQFF; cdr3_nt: TGTCGCTGCGGAGACTACAATGAGCAGTTCTTC
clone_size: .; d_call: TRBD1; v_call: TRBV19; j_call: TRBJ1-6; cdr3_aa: CASSWTGGAYNSPLHF; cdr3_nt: TGTGCCAGTAGCTGGACAGGGGGTGCATATAATTCACCCCTCCACTTT
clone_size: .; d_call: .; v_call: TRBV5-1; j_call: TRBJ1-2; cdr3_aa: CASSNGQLYGYTF; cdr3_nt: TGCGCCAGCAGCAATGGACAGCTCTATGGCTACACCTTC
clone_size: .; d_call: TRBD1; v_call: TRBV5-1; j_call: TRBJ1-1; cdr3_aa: CASSRDSSNTEAFF; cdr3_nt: TGCGCCAGCAGCCGGGACAGTTCGAACACTGAAGCTTTCTTT
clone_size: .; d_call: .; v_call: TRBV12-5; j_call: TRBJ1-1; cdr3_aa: CASGRGSAQRTEAFF; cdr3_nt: TGTGCTAGTGGTCGGGGTTCTGCCCAGCGGACTGAAGCTTTCTTT
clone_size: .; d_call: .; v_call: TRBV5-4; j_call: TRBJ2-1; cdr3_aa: CATLWAAGGEQFF; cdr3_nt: TGTGCCACCCTGTGGGCGGCTGGGGGGGAGCAGTTCTTC
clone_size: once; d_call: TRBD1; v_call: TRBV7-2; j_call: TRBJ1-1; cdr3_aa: CASSLAGDRHRNTEAFF; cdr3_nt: TGTGCCAGCAGCCTAGCGGGGGACAGACACCGGAACACTGAAGCTTTCTTT
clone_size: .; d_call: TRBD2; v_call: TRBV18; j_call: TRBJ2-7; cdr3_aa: CASSQLLAGGSYEQYF; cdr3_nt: TGTGCCAGCTCACAACTACTAGCGGGAGGATCCTACGAGCAGTACTTC
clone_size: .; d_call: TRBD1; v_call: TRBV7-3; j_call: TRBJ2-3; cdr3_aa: CASSLKRQGARAGTRGITDTQYF; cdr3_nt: TGTGCCAGCAGCTTAAAAAGACAGGGGGCGCGGGCCGGGACTAGGGGAATCACAGATACGCAGTATTTT
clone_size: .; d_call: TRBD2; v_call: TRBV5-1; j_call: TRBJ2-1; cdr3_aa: CASSLFASGSYNEQFF; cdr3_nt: TGCGCCAGCAGCTTGTTTGCTAGCGGCTCCTACAATGAGCAGTTCTTC
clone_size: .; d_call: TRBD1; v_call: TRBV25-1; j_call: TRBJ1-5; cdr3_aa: CASSPQGDQPQHF; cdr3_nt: TGTGCCAGCAGTCCCCAGGGGGATCAGCCCCAGCATTTT
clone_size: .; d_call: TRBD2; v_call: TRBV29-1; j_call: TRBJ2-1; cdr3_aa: CSVTSSDEQFF; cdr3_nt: TGCAGCGTGACTAGCTCAGATGAGCAGTTCTTC
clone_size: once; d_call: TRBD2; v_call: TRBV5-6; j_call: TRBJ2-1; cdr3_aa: CASSLAGGNEQFF; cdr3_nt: TGTGCCAGCAGCTTGGCGGGGGGCAATGAGCAGTTCTTC
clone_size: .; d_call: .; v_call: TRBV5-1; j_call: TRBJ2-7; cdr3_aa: CASSSRDRYEQYF; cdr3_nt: TGCGCCAGCAGCTCCAGGGATCGGTACGAGCAGTACTTC
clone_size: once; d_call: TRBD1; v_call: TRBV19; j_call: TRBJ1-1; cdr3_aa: CASSSLPGQVFMNTEAFF; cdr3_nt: TGTGCCAGTAGTTCTCTCCCGGGACAGGTGTTCATGAACACTGAAGCTTTCTTT
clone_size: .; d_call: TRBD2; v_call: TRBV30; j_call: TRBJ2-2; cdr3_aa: CAWYGASGGDGTGELFF; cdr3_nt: TGTGCCTGGTATGGGGCTAGCGGAGGAGATGGGACCGGGGAGCTGTTTTTT
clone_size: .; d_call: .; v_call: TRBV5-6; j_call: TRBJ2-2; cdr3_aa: CASSLSGVTGELFF; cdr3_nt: TGTGCCAGCAGCTTGTCGGGAGTCACCGGGGAGCTGTTTTTT
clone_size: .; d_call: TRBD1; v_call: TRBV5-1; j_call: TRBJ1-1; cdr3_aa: CASSLADRDGAEAFF; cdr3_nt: TGCGCCAGCAGCTTGGCCGACAGGGATGGCGCTGAAGCTTTCTTT
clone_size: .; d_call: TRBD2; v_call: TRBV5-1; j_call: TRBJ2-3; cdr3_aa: CASKLAGGPTDTQYF; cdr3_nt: TGCGCCAGCAAACTAGCGGGGGGGCCCACAGATACGCAGTATTTT
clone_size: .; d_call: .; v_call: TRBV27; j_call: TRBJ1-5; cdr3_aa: CASSGGHSNQPQHF; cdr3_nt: TGTGCCAGCAGTGGGGGACATAGCAATCAGCCCCAGCATTTT
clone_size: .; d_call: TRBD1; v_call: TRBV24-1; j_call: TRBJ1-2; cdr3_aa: CATSVRTGTGYTF; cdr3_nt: TGTGCCACCAGTGTCCGGACAGGGACCGGCTACACCTTC
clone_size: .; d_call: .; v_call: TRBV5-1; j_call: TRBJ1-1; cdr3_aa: CASSLVGAGVPGYANTEAFF; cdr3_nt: TGCGCCAGCAGCTTAGTGGGTGCCGGGGTTCCGGGATACGCGAACACTGAAGCTTTCTTT
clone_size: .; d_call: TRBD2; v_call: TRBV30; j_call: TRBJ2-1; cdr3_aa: CAGTSSTYEQFF; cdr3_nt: TGTGCCGGGACTAGCTCAACGTATGAGCAGTTCTTC